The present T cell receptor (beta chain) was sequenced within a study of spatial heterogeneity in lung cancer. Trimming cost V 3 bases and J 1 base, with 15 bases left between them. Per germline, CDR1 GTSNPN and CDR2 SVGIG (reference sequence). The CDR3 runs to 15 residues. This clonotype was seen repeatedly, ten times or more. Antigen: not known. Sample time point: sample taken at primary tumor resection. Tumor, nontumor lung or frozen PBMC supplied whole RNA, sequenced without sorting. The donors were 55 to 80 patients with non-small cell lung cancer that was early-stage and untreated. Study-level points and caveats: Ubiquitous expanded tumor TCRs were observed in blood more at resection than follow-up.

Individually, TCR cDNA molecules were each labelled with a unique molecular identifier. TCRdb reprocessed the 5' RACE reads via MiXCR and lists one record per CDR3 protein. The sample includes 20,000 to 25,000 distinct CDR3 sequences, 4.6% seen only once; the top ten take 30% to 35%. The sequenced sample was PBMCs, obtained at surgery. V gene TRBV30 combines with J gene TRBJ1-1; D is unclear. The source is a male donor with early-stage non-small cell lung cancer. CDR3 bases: TGTGCCTGGAGAGATTCCCAAGGAGGGAACACTGAAGCTTTCTTT. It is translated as CAWRDSQGGNTEAFF.